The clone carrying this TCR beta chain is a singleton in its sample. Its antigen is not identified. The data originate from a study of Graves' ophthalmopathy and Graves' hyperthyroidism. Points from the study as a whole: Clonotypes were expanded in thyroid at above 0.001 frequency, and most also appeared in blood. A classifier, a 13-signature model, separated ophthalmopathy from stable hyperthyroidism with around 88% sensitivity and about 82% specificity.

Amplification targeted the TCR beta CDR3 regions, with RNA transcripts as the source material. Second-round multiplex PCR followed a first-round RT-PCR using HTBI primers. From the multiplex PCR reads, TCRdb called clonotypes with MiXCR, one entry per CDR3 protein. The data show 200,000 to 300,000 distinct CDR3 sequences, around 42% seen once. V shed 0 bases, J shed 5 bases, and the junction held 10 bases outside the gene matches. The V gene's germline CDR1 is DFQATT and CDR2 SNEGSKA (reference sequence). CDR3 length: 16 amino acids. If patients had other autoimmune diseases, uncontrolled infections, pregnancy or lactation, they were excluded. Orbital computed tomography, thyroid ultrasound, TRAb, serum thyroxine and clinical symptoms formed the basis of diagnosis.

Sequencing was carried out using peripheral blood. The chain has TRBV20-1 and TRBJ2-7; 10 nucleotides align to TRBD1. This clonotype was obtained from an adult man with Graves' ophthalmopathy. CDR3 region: CSARDPLRQGADEQYF. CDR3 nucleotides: TGCAGTGCTAGAGATCCCCTTAGACAGGGGGCGGACGAGCAGTACTTC.